Listed below are T cell receptor beta chains from one sample, sequenced in a study of CD8 T cells in ankylosing spondylitis. TCRdb itself ran the 5' RACE reads through MiXCR, one entry per CDR3 protein. This sample has roughly 260,000 distinct CDR3 sequences, with roughly 20% found just once. The sequenced sample consisted of blood, either unsorted or a sorted T cell fraction (not recorded which). The receptor source for this set is a male donor with ankylosing spondylitis or in good health (not recorded which). CDR3s include the opening cysteine and the closing phenylalanine or tryptophan. D genes are given only for firm matches. Only part of the rows carry a size: once, few, many, or a class if the clone is expanded.

TRBV5-1	TRBD2	many	16	TRBJ2-2	TGCGCCAGCAGCTTACTAGCGGGAGGGAACACCGGGGAGCTGTTTTTT	CASSLLAGGNTGELFF
TRBV6-2/TRBV6-3	.	few	12	TRBJ2-5	TGTGCCAGCAAGTTGAACCAAGAGACCCAGTACTTC	CASKLNQETQYF
TRBV18	.	.	14	TRBJ1-1	TGTGCCAGCTCACAAAACGGGGGGAACACTGAAGCTTTCTTT	CASSQNGGNTEAFF
TRBV12-3/TRBV12-4	TRBD1	few	13	TRBJ1-1	TGTGCCAGCGGGGGACAGGGGGACACTGAAGCTTTCTTT	CASGGQGDTEAFF
TRBV11-2	.	.	16	TRBJ2-1	TGTGCCAGCAGCTTACGGATAGCGATGGGGGGCAATGAGCAGTTCTTC	CASSLRIAMGGNEQFF
TRBV5-1	.	.	13	TRBJ2-2	TGCGCCAGCAGTAAAGACCCCACCGGGGAGCTGTTTTTT	CASSKDPTGELFF
TRBV7-2	.	.	16	TRBJ1-6	TGTGCCAGCAGCTTAGCGTTGTGGGATGGGAATTCACCCCTCCACTTT	CASSLALWDGNSPLHF
TRBV11-2	.	.	15	TRBJ1-2	TGTGCCAGCAGCTTAGACCGGGGACTCACGGGTGCCTACACCTTC	CASSLDRGLTGAYTF
TRBV7-9	.	.	13	TRBJ1-2	TGTGCCAGCAGGACAGCTTCTAACTATGGCTACACCTTC	CASRTASNYGYTF
TRBV12-3/TRBV12-4	.	.	13	TRBJ1-1	TGTGCCAGCAGTTTCGGGCGGAGCACTGAAGCTTTCTTT	CASSFGRSTEAFF
TRBV12-3/TRBV12-4	TRBD1	few	17	TRBJ2-5	TGTGCCAGCAGACCAACCCCGGGACAGGGGAGAGAAGAGACCCAGTACTTC	CASRPTPGQGREETQYF
TRBV10-3	.	.	14	TRBJ2-2	TGTGCCATCCGAGAGGCCAGGGCGACCGAGGAGCTGTTTTTT	CAIREARATEELFF
TRBV20-1	TRBD1	many	15	TRBJ1-5	TGCAGTGCTAGAAGGGGGACAGATTTAAATCAGCCCCAGCATTTT	CSARRGTDLNQPQHF
TRBV20-1	TRBD1	few	12	TRBJ2-5	TGCAGTGCTGACAGGGTATCAGAGACCCAGTACTTC	CSADRVSETQYF
TRBV5-1	TRBD2	many	16	TRBJ2-2	TGCGCCAGCAGCACTAGCGGGTTTGCGAACACCGGGGAGCTGTTTTTT	CASSTSGFANTGELFF
TRBV20-1	.	many	15	TRBJ2-1	TGCAGTGCTAGAGCGGTGCCGAGCTCCTACAATGAGCAGTTCTTC	CSARAVPSSYNEQFF